Listed here are 28 T cell receptor beta chains from one sample, sequenced in a study of T cell repertoires in cytomegalovirus infection. TCRdb independently ran MiXCR on the reads; one entry per CDR3 protein. The profile shows about 740,000 distinct CDR3 sequences, roughly 35% of them singletons. Sequenced sample: PBMCs. Receptors were obtained from a human donor in good health (CMV status not recorded). Some clones in this sample may be carry-over from other donors' samples.

The chain has TRBV7-2 and TRBJ2-1; D may be TRBD2 (6 bases). V lost 6 bases and J 3 bases, leaving 15 bases between the germline ends. From germline, CDR1 is SGHTA and CDR2 FQGNSA. This CDR3 has 15 residues. The CDR3 spells CASSKIAAHYNEQFF. CDR3 nucleotides: TGTGCCAGCAGTAAAATAGCGGCACACTACAATGAGCAGTTCTTC.

Only a few counts were recorded for this clonotype. This chain links TRBV7-6 with TRBJ1-1, with TRBD1 as a possible D gene (5 bases). This CDR3 comprises 17 residues. The germline V gene has CDR1 SGHVS and CDR2 FNYEAQ. Trimming cost V 3 bases and J 0 bases, with 17 bases left between them. The CDR3 DNA reads as TGTGCCAGCAGCTTCGATAGACAGAATACTATGAACACTGAAGCTTTCTTT. Translated, it gives CASSFDRQNTMNTEAFF.

This clonotype appeared many times. The CDR3, as DNA: TGTGCCAGCAGCTTAAATCCCATTAACTATGGCTACACCTTC. Translated, it gives CASSLNPINYGYTF. The chain recombines TRBV7-2 with TRBJ1-2; D remains ambiguous. Germline CDR1 reads SGHTA; CDR2 reads FQGNSA. V was shortened by 2 bases and J by 1 base, with 8 bases between the two germline ends. This CDR3 is built from 14 residues.

This clonotype showed up many times. V and J are TRBV7-2 and TRBJ1-4, with TRBD1 matching 9 bases. Germline values: CDR1 SGHTA, CDR2 FQGNSA. The CDR3 totals 16 residues. V shed 2 bases, J shed 9 bases, and the junction held 10 bases outside the gene matches. CDR3 loop: CASSLSRTGASKKLFF. As DNA, the CDR3 is TGTGCCAGCAGCTTAAGTAGGACAGGGGCGAGTAAAAAACTGTTTTTT. The full variable domain, completed using reference TRBV7-2 and TRBJ1-4, is GAGVSQSPSNKVTEKGKDVELRCDPISGHTALYWYRQSLGQGLEFLIYFQGNSAPDKSGLPSDRFSAERTGGSVSTLTIQRTQQEDSAVYLCASSLSRTGASKKLFFGSGTQLSVL.

This clonotype was observed at least ten times. The V and J genes are TRBV7-2 and TRBJ2-2; tentatively, D is TRBD2 (7 bases). The CDR3 runs to 17 residues. CDR1 is SGHTA, CDR2 FQGNSA, per germline. The germline V and J ends were trimmed by 10 bases and 0 bases, with 21 bases remaining between them. CDR3 amino acids: CATSGEGGPTNTGELFF. The CDR3 nucleotides are TGTGCCACCTCGGGGGAGGGGGGGCCAACGAACACCGGGGAGCTGTTTTTT.

Regarding this clonotype: The junction departs from germline at one end; a sequencing error may be responsible. CDR3 nucleotide sequence: TGTACCAGCAGCGACAGGGAGGTCTACGAGCAGTACTTC. The encoded protein is CTSSDREVYEQYF. The V call is TRBV28, the J call TRBJ2-7, with D tentatively TRBD1 (7 bases). Germline lookup yields CDR1 MDHEN and CDR2 SYDVKM. The CDR3 covers 13 residues.

This clonotype showed up just once. The J gene is TRBJ2-1, the V gene TRBV4-2; D might be TRBD1 or TRBD2, each matching 5 bases. V lost 0 bases and J lost 8, with 20 bases in between. The length of the CDR3 is 17 residues. Germline CDR1 is LGHNA and CDR2 is YNFKEQ. The CDR3 coding sequence is TGTGCCAGCAGCCAAGATTTTGGGGGAGTAAGGAACCATGAGCAGTTCTTC. As protein: CASSQDFGGVRNHEQFF.

With regard to this clonotype: At one boundary the junction diverges from the germline segment, which might be a read error. In DNA form, the CDR3 reads TGTACCAGCAGCTTAAACTCACGACAGAATGGCTACACCTTC. Translating it yields CTSSLNSRQNGYTF. This rearrangement joins TRBV7-4 to TRBJ1-2; D possibly corresponds to TRBD1 (5 bases). Germline CDR1 SGHVT, CDR2 SQSDAQ. This CDR3 contains 14 residues.

This clonotype has a count of ten or more. An end of the junction differs from the germline gene, which may be a read error. The chain uses TRBV7-7 and TRBJ2-5; weak D call: TRBD2 (6 bases). The CDR3 loop spans 14 amino acids. Germline CDR1 is SSHAT and CDR2 is FNYEAQ (reference sequence). CDR3 region: CASSPGVSQETQYF. The CDR3, as DNA: TGTGCTAGCAGCCCGGGAGTTTCCCAAGAGACCCAGTACTTC. The full variable domain, rest sourced from reference TRBV7-7 and TRBJ2-5, is GAGVSQSPRYKVTKRGQDVTLRCDPISSHATLYWYQQALGQGPEFLTYFNYEAQPDKSGLPSDRFSAERPEGSISTLTIQRTEQRDSAMYRCASSPGVSQETQYFGPGTRLLVL.

The chain combines TRBV6-4 with TRBJ1-2, with D unclear. Per germline, CDR1 MRHNA and CDR2 SNTAGT. V lost 5 bases to trimming and J lost 2 bases, with 15 bases between them. The CDR3 spans 15 residues. As DNA, the CDR3 is TGTGCCAGCAGTCCAGAAGACGGATTAAACTATGGCTACACCTTC. Translated: CASSPEDGLNYGYTF.

This chain joins TRBV20-1 and TRBJ2-7, with 11 positions matching TRBD2. The CDR3 length is 14 residues. The V gene's germline CDR1 is DFQATT and CDR2 SNEGSKA (reference sequence). J gave up 0 bases and V 6 bases, and 4 bases lay outside the gene matches. This chain's CDR3 is CSAMGLAASYEQYF. The CDR3 nucleotides read TGCAGTGCGATGGGACTAGCGGCCTCCTACGAGCAGTACTTC.

V gene TRBV7-9 combines with J gene TRBJ2-2; 9 nucleotides match TRBD2. V shed 6 bases, J shed 4 bases, and the junction held 15 bases outside the gene matches. Germline lookup yields CDR1 SEHNR and CDR2 FQNEAQ (reference sequence). The CDR3 consists of 18 residues. As DNA, the CDR3 is TGTGCCAGCAGACCTAAAGAGAATAGCGGGAGCCCCACCGGGGAGCTGTTTTTT. Translated, it gives CASRPKENSGSPTGELFF. The complete variable domain, with remaining parts taken from reference TRBV7-9 and TRBJ2-2, reads DTGVSQNPRHKITKRGQNVTFRCDPISEHNRLYWYRQTLGQGPEFLTYFQNEAQLEKSRLLSDRFSAERPKGSFSTLEIQRTEQGDSAMYLCASRPKENSGSPTGELFFGEGSRLTVL.

The rearrangement uses TRBV24-1 and TRBJ1-2; D gene uncertain. Germline V CDR1 and CDR2: KGHDR, SFDVKD. This CDR3 region has 11 residues. V was trimmed by 1 base and J by 5 bases, leaving 1 base between them. The CDR3 reads CATSDFYGYTF. CDR3 nucleotide sequence: TGTGCCACCAGTGATTTTTATGGCTACACCTTC.

The gene calls are TRBV25-1 and TRBJ1-2, with a tentative D call TRBD1 (5 bases). Germline V gene sequence: CDR1 MGHDK, CDR2 SYGVNS. V lost 8 bases and J 6 bases, leaving 16 bases between the germline ends. This CDR3 contains 13 residues. CDR3 residues: CASHDPGRDGYTF. The CDR3 nucleotides are TGTGCCAGCCACGACCCGGGACGAGATGGCTACACCTTC.

The chain uses TRBV7-4 and TRBJ1-1; a possible D gene is TRBD1 (6 bases). The CDR3 loop spans 14 amino acids. Trimming cost V 5 bases and J 6 bases, with 16 bases left between them. The V gene's germline CDR1 is SGHVT and CDR2 SQSDAQ. CDR3 region: CASSPTGNRAEAFF. In DNA form, the CDR3 reads TGTGCCAGCAGCCCCACAGGGAACAGGGCTGAAGCTTTCTTT. The full variable domain, its missing parts supplied by reference TRBV7-4 and TRBJ1-1, is GAGVSQSPRYKVAKRGRDVALRCDSISGHVTLYWYRQTLGQGSEVLTYSQSDAQRDKSGRPSGRFSAERPERSVSTLKIQRTEQGDSAVYLCASSPTGNRAEAFFGQGTRLTVV.

The chain employs TRBV5-1 and TRBJ1-1, with D possibly TRBD1 on 5 matching bases. The CDR3 covers 15 residues. The V end was cut by 0 bases, the J end by 1 base, with 10 bases between. CDR1 is SGHRS and CDR2 is YFSETQ in the germline V gene. DNA for the CDR3: TGCGCCAGCAGCTTGGTGGGGGTCGGGAACACTGAAGCTTTCTTT. Protein product: CASSLVGVGNTEAFF.

This sequence joins TRBV5-1 and TRBJ1-5; a weak D match, TRBD1 (5 bases). This CDR3 is built from 15 residues. CDR1 is SGHRS and CDR2 is YFSETQ in the germline V gene. V was cut by 1 base and J by 6 bases, with 14 bases left in between. DNA of the CDR3: TGCGCCAGCAGCTTGCTAGGGGCGTTGGGTCAGCCCCAGCATTTT. Amino acid sequence: CASSLLGALGQPQHF.

The chain is built from TRBV29-1 and TRBJ2-7, with 11 bases aligning to TRBD1. The CDR3 length is 13 residues. Germline V lookup: CDR1 SQVTM, CDR2 ANQGSEA. V lost 6 bases to trimming and J lost 6 bases; unmatched junction nucleotides: 7. As DNA, the CDR3 is TGCAGCGTCGAACCGGACAGGGGGCGCGAGCAGTACTTC. It yields the protein CSVEPDRGREQYF.

A few counts support this clonotype. This rearrangement joins TRBV28 to TRBJ1-1; D is possibly TRBD1 (5 bases). The CDR3 extends over 12 amino acids. Per germline, CDR1 MDHEN and CDR2 SYDVKM. Trimming removed 10 bases at V and 6 bases at J, with 15 bases between. CDR3 region: CAILTGPSEAFF. The CDR3 nucleotides are TGTGCCATCCTTACAGGCCCGTCTGAAGCTTTCTTT.

This clonotype was seen only a few times. The chain combines TRBV28 with TRBJ2-1; 11 nucleotides line up with TRBD2. The V gene's germline CDR1 is MDHEN and CDR2 SYDVKM. CDR3 size: 18 residues. The junction had 11 bases not matched to a gene; V was cut back by 4 bases and J by 3 bases. CDR3 sequence reads: CASSSMGLAAGVYNEQFF. In DNA form, the CDR3 reads TGTGCCAGCAGTTCCATGGGACTAGCGGCAGGCGTCTACAATGAGCAGTTCTTC.

This clonotype appeared a single time. V gene TRBV10-3 combines with J gene TRBJ2-2; 7 positions agree with TRBD1. In germline, CDR1 is ENHRY, CDR2 SYGVKD. The CDR3 is made up of 15 amino acids. J lost 2 bases, V lost 4 bases, and 4 bases had no gene match. The CDR3 DNA reads TGTGCCATCAGTGTTAACAGGGGAAACACCGGGGAGCTGTTTTTT. This translates into CAISVNRGNTGELFF.

This clonotype was seen more than once but under ten times. A clone one base away is much larger, so this may be a read error. The chain employs TRBV28 and TRBJ2-6; possible D gene TRBD2, 6 bases. V was clipped by 7 bases and J by 0 bases, with 10 bases between them. This CDR3 spans 15 amino acids. Per the germline V gene, CDR1 is MDHEN and CDR2 is SYDVKM. Written as DNA, the CDR3 is TGTGCCAGCACCTCCGGGGGCTCTGGGGCCAACGTCCTGACTTTC. Its translation: CASTSGGSGANVLTF.

A note on this clonotype: One end of the junction fails to match germline, which may point to a read error. The chain is built from TRBV15 and TRBJ2-3; the match to TRBD2 covers 9 bases. CDR1 and CDR2 (germline): LNHNV, YYDKDF (reference sequence). The CDR3 has 18 amino acids. The CDR3 here is CVTSREYSAGGRTDTQYF. The CDR3 bases are TGTGTCACCAGCAGAGAGTACTCAGCGGGGGGCCGCACAGATACGCAGTATTTT.

The V gene is TRBV7-3, the J gene TRBJ1-4, with 10 positions matching TRBD1. The CDR3 length is 16 residues. Germline V gives CDR1 SGHTA, CDR2 FQGTGA. V lost 5 bases, J lost 5 bases, and 8 bases stayed unmatched. The CDR3 bases are TGTGCCAGCAGCCTCATACCGGGACAGGGGAATGAAAAACTGTTTTTT. Amino acids: CASSLIPGQGNEKLFF. The full variable domain, its missing parts supplied by reference TRBV7-3 and TRBJ1-4, is GAGVSQTPSNKVTEKGKYVELRCDPISGHTALYWYRQSLGQGPEFLIYFQGTGAADDSGLPNDRFFAVRPEGSVSTLKIQRTERGDSAVYLCASSLIPGQGNEKLFFGSGTQLSVL.

This clonotype was counted only a few times. The V gene is TRBV19, the J gene TRBJ1-1; D may be TRBD1 (5 bases). V was shortened by 4 bases and J by 6 bases, with 12 bases between the two germline ends. The germline gives CDR1 LNHDA, CDR2 SQIVND (reference sequence). This CDR3 comprises 13 residues. CDR3 sequence (DNA): TGTGCCAGTAGTACGTGGGCAGGGCCTGAAGCTTTCTTT. Its translation is CASSTWAGPEAFF.

The chain employs TRBV28 and TRBJ2-7, with D unclear. Germline CDR1 reads MDHEN; CDR2 reads SYDVKM. The CDR3 is made up of 14 amino acids. Trimming took 3 bases from V and 3 from J, leaving 12 bases between them. CDR3 residues: CASSLSPPSYEQYF. CDR3 DNA sequence: TGTGCCAGCAGTTTGTCCCCCCCCAGCTACGAGCAGTACTTC.

A word on this clonotype: Being one base from a much bigger clone, this may be a read error. No conserved phenylalanine or tryptophan ends this CDR3, so it is likely a read error. This chain uses TRBV19 with TRBJ2-6; 8 positions match TRBD2. The junction had 14 bases not matched to a gene; V was cut back by 10 bases and J by 0 bases. CDR1 and CDR2 from the germline V gene are LNHDA and SQIVND (reference sequence). CDR3 length: 18 amino acids. CDR3 sequence: CATTAAGGSRSGANVLTL. In DNA form, the CDR3 reads TGTGCCACCACAGCGGCGGGGGGAAGTCGCTCTGGGGCCAACGTCCTGACTTTA.

This clonotype was observed a few times. CDR3 in DNA: TGTGCCAGCAGCCAGATGGGGCTAGTTCGCCAAGAGACCCAGTACTTC. It encodes CASSQMGLVRQETQYF. The chain carries TRBV14 and TRBJ2-5, with a tentative D call TRBD1 (5 bases). Deletions cut 3 bases from V and 1 base from J, with 15 bases between. The CDR3 covers 16 residues. CDR1 and CDR2 from the germline V gene are SGHDN and FVKESK.